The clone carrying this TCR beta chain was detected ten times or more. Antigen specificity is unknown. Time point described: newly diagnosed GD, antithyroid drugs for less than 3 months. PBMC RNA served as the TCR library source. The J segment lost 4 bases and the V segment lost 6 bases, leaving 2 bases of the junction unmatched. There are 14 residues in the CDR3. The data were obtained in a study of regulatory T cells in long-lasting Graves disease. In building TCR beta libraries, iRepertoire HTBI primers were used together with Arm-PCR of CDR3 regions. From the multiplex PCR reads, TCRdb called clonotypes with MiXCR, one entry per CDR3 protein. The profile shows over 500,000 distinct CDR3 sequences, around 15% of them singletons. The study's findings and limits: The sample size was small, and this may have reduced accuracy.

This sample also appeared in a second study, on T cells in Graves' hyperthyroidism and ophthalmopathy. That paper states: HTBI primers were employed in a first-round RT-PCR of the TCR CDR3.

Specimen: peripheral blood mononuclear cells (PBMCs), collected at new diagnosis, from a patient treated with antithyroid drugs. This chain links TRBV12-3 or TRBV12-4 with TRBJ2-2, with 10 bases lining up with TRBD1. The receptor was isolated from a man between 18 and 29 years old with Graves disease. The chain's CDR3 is CASRWTGGTGELFF. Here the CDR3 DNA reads TGTGCCAGCAGATGGACAGGGGGCACCGGGGAGCTGTTTTTT.